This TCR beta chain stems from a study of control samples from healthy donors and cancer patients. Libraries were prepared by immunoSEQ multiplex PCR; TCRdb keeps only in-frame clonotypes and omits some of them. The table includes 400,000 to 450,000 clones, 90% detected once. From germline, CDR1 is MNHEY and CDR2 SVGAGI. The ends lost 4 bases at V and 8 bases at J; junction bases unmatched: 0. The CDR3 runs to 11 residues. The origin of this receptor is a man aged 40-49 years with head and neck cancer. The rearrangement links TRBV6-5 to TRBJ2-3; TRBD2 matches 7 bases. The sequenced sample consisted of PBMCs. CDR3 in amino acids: CASSSGGTQYF. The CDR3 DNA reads TGTGCCAGCAGTTCGGGGGGTACGCAGTATTTT.